What follows are 27 T cell receptor beta chains derived from one specimen sequenced in a study of T cell changes during pregnancy in multiple sclerosis. This table comes from immunoSEQ multiplex PCR, and its TCRdb copy is limited to in-frame clones, with some not included. This sample has tens of thousands of clones; just under 95% occur once, and the top ten carry approximately 0.8%. Sample: peripheral blood, taken in the third trimester of pregnancy. All receptors come from a female donor with multiple sclerosis, enrolled in a pregnancy study.

This clone occurred once. This chain uses TRBV5-1 with TRBJ1-6; TRBD1 matches 7 bases. The ends lost 0 bases at V and 8 bases at J; junction bases unmatched: 5. Germline CDR1 is SGHRS and CDR2 is YFSETQ. CDR3 length equals 15 residues. CDR3 bases: TGCGCCAGCAGCTTGGTGGACAGGAGGGATTCACCCCTCCACTTT. This sequence encodes CASSLVDRRDSPLHF.

The rearrangement joins TRBV5-1 to TRBJ2-3, with 8 nucleotides matching TRBD2. The germline CDR1 and CDR2 sequences are SGHRS and YFSETQ. The CDR3 contains 14 residues. The junction had 5 bases not matched to a gene; V was cut back by 6 bases and J by 2 bases. The CDR3: CASKAGGLTDTQYF. DNA for the CDR3: TGCGCCAGCAAGGCGGGAGGACTCACAGATACGCAGTATTTT.

This rearrangement joins TRBV5-1 to TRBJ2-1, with TRBD2 matching over 8 bases. The CDR3 has 13 amino acids. CDR1 SGHRS and CDR2 YFSETQ come from the germline V gene. The V gene end was trimmed by 4 bases and the J gene end by 10 bases; junction bases not matched to a gene: 7. CDR3 in amino acids: CASSEGLAREQFF. The CDR3 DNA follows: TGCGCCAGCAGCGAAGGACTAGCCCGGGAGCAGTTCTTC.

The chain recombines TRBV27 with TRBJ2-4; D might be TRBD2 (5 bases). The germline V and J ends were trimmed by 4 bases and 9 bases, with 7 bases remaining between them. Per germline, CDR1 MNHEY and CDR2 SMNVEV (reference sequence). This CDR3 contains 11 residues. The CDR3, as DNA: TGTGCCAGCAGTTCTGGACTCATTCAGTACTTC. It yields the protein CASSSGLIQYF.

The rearrangement links TRBV10-3 to TRBJ2-2, with D possibly matching TRBD1 (6 bases). CDR1 is ENHRY, CDR2 SYGVKD, per germline. V was pared by 3 bases and J by 1 base, with 9 bases between. This CDR3 is built from 15 residues. CDR3 loop: CAISDIQGNTGELFF. CDR3 nucleotides: TGTGCCATCAGTGACATACAGGGGAACACCGGGGAGCTGTTTTTT.

The chain is built from TRBV19 and TRBJ2-4; possible D gene TRBD1, 5 bases. Trimming left V 3 bases short and J 3 bases short, with 9 bases between. In germline, CDR1 is LNHDA, CDR2 SQIVND (reference sequence). This CDR3 is built from 14 residues. The CDR3 reads CASSIRGLKNIQYF. CDR3 nucleotide sequence: TGTGCCAGTAGTATTAGGGGCCTCAAAAACATTCAGTACTTC.

The gene calls are TRBV5-1 and TRBJ2-7, with a weak D call TRBD1 (5 bases). Trimming removed 1 base from V and 3 bases from J, with 14 bases in between. Germline-derived CDR1 and CDR2 are SGHRS and YFSETQ. The CDR3 covers 15 residues. CDR3 region: CASSLTGPDIYEQYF. The CDR3 DNA sequence: TGCGCCAGCAGCTTGACAGGACCTGATATCTACGAGCAGTACTTC.

The rearrangement joins TRBV6-1 to TRBJ1-2; no reliable D call. In germline, CDR1 is MNHNS, CDR2 SASEGT. Trimming took 2 bases from V and 5 from J, leaving 9 bases between them. This CDR3 comprises 13 residues. The CDR3 nucleotides read TGTGCCAGCAGTGAACTCGGAGAGTATGGCTACACCTTC. Amino acid sequence: CASSELGEYGYTF.

The rearrangement links TRBV29-1 to TRBJ1-1; unclear D gene. V lost 3 bases and J lost 4, with 12 bases in between. This CDR3 contains 13 residues. CDR1 is SQVTM and CDR2 is ANQGSEA in the germline V gene. In DNA, the CDR3 is TGCAGCGTTGATCGGGTCTTAGTCACTGAAGCTTTCTTT. Encoded protein: CSVDRVLVTEAFF.

This sequence joins TRBV7-3 and TRBJ2-1, with D perhaps matching TRBD2 (5 bases). The CDR3 spans 15 residues. Germline loops: CDR1 SGHTA, CDR2 FQGTGA. V lost 1 base and J lost 3, with 10 bases in between. CDR3 sequence reads: CASSLRAGGYNEQFF. For the CDR3, the DNA is TGTGCCAGCAGCTTAAGGGCAGGAGGCTACAATGAGCAGTTCTTC.

This chain connects TRBV2 to TRBJ1-1; 9 nucleotides align to TRBD1. From germline, CDR1 is SNHLY and CDR2 FYNNEI. Trimming at V came to 6 bases and at J to 0 bases, leaving 5 bases not matched to a gene. The CDR3 totals 15 residues. For the CDR3, the DNA is TGTGCCAGCAGACCCGGGACAGGGTTGAACACTGAAGCTTTCTTT. This gives the protein CASRPGTGLNTEAFF.

The gene calls are TRBV6-4 and TRBJ1-2; TRBD1 is a possible D gene (6 bases). V was shortened by 6 bases and J by 8 bases, with 25 bases between the two germline ends. The CDR3 extends over 16 amino acids. Germline V gene data show CDR1 as MRHNA and CDR2 as SNTAGT. CDR3 region: CASRRPLGQGKQGYTF. DNA of the CDR3: TGTGCCAGCAGGAGGCCCTTGGGGCAGGGGAAGCAGGGCTACACCTTC.

This clone was seen once. The V and J genes are TRBV29-1 and TRBJ2-5, with TRBD1 matching 8 bases. Germline loops: CDR1 SQVTM, CDR2 ANQGSEA. The length of the CDR3 is 12 residues. Trimming cost V 4 bases and J 5 bases; bases outside gene matches: 3. The chain's CDR3 is CSVAGGAETQYF. The CDR3 DNA reads as TGCAGCGTTGCAGGGGGCGCGGAGACCCAGTACTTC.

This CDR3 reads CAIKPGTQETQYF. The CDR3 nucleotides read TGTGCCATCAAACCAGGTACCCAAGAGACCCAGTACTTC. The chain couples TRBV10-3 to TRBJ2-5; D gene unclear. The CDR3 totals 13 residues. Per germline, CDR1 ENHRY and CDR2 SYGVKD. V gave up 7 bases and J gave up 1 base, with 10 bases separating them.

The rearrangement uses TRBV19 and TRBJ2-1; D may be TRBD1 (5 bases). This CDR3 contains 13 residues. V was shortened by 3 bases and J by 3 bases, with 6 bases between the two germline ends. Germline CDR1 LNHDA, CDR2 SQIVND (reference sequence). For the CDR3, the DNA is TGTGCCAGTAGTATCGACAGCTACAATGAGCAGTTCTTC. It yields the protein CASSIDSYNEQFF.

In its sample, this clone was seen a few times. The rearrangement uses TRBV11-1 and TRBJ1-3; D call uncertain. The V gene's germline CDR1 is SGHAT and CDR2 FQDESV (reference sequence). The germline V and J ends were trimmed by 0 bases and 3 bases, with 6 bases remaining between them. The CDR3 covers 14 residues. The DNA of the CDR3 is TGTGCCAGCAGCTTAGCTTCCGTTGGAAACACCATATATTTT. Amino acid sequence: CASSLASVGNTIYF.

This clone was detected only a few times. This chain links TRBV2 with TRBJ1-5, with D possibly being TRBD1 (6 bases). V lost 7 bases, J lost 0 bases, and 13 bases lay in between. This CDR3 contains 15 residues. The germline V gene encodes CDR1 SNHLY and CDR2 FYNNEI. The CDR3 DNA sequence: TGTGCCAGCAATCCGGGACAAACTAGCAATCAGCCCCAGCATTTT. This translates into CASNPGQTSNQPQHF.

The chain uses TRBV19 and TRBJ1-1; TRBD1 matches 8 bases. Germline V gene data show CDR1 as LNHDA and CDR2 as SQIVND (reference sequence). Unmatched junction bases numbered 13, after V lost 3 bases and J lost 1 base. The CDR3 contains 18 residues. The CDR3 sequence is CASSIWDRPSSPNTEAFF. CDR3 nucleotides: TGTGCCAGTAGTATCTGGGACAGGCCATCCAGCCCGAACACTGAAGCTTTCTTT.

This chain uses TRBV4-1 with TRBJ2-1; 15 bases line up with TRBD2. Trimming cost V 1 base and J 15 bases; bases outside gene matches: 10. CDR1 is MGHRA and CDR2 is YSYEKL in the germline V gene. This CDR3 is 16 amino acids long. The CDR3 region is CASSQGLGLAGGNLFF. CDR3 sequence (DNA): TGCGCCAGCAGCCAAGGTCTGGGACTAGCGGGAGGTAACCTGTTCTTC.

The chain links TRBV14 to TRBJ2-1, with a possible D match to TRBD1 (6 bases). Trimming left V 5 bases short and J 0 bases short, with 14 bases between. Germline V lookup: CDR1 SGHDN, CDR2 FVKESK. The CDR3 totals 16 residues. CDR3 region: CASSDQGSSSYNEQFF. CDR3 in DNA: TGTGCCAGCAGCGATCAGGGGTCGAGCTCCTACAATGAGCAGTTCTTC.

The genes are TRBV18 and TRBJ2-7; TRBD2 aligns across 7 bases. This CDR3 comprises 15 residues. V dropped 0 bases and J dropped 0; count of bases not matched to a gene: 2. CDR1 and CDR2 (germline): KGHSH, LQKENI. The CDR3 DNA follows: TGTGCCAGCTCACCACCTCGCGGGAGCTCCTACGAGCAGTACTTC. Translating gives CASSPPRGSSYEQYF.

The chain employs TRBV19 and TRBJ1-1; TRBD1 agrees at 8 bases. This CDR3 has 13 amino acids. Germline assignment: CDR1 LNHDA and CDR2 SQIVND (reference sequence). The V segment lost 10 bases and the J segment 7 bases; nucleotides outside the gene matches: 11. CDR3 DNA: TGTGCCACCTTTCAGGGGGCGCGAGGTGAAGCTTTCTTT. This sequence encodes CATFQGARGEAFF.

This chain links TRBV30 with TRBJ1-6, with 7 bases aligning to TRBD1. V gave up 6 bases and J gave up 7 bases; unmatched junction bases: 6. Germline CDR1 is GTSNPN and CDR2 is SVGIG (reference sequence). The CDR3 runs to 13 residues. The CDR3 nucleotides are TGTGCCTGCACGACAGGGTTGAATTCACCCCTCCACTTT. Protein sequence: CACTTGLNSPLHF.

This chain uses TRBV6-5 with TRBJ2-5, with D possibly TRBD2 on 5 matching bases. This CDR3 has 12 amino acids. Trimming took off 6 bases at V and 14 bases at J, with 19 bases between the two ends. From germline, CDR1 is MNHEY and CDR2 SVGAGI. DNA for the CDR3: TGTGCCAGCAGCCACGCACTTGAGGACTTTTACTTC. Protein sequence: CASSHALEDFYF.

The chain combines TRBV28 with TRBJ1-1; 7 nucleotides line up with TRBD1. This CDR3 comprises 13 residues. V trimming: 5 bases; J trimming: 8 bases; junction bases outside the gene matches: 8. In germline, CDR1 is MDHEN, CDR2 SYDVKM. CDR3 amino acids: CASSTPGQKEAFF. CDR3 coding DNA: TGTGCCAGCAGTACACCGGGACAGAAAGAAGCTTTCTTT.

The J gene is TRBJ2-5, the V gene TRBV7-7, with a weak D call TRBD1 (5 bases). This CDR3 is built from 14 residues. Per germline, CDR1 SSHAT and CDR2 FNYEAQ (reference sequence). Trimming took off 5 bases at V and 4 bases at J, with 14 bases between the two ends. In nucleotides, the CDR3 is TGTGCCAGCAGCCCTTCAGGGAAACGAGAGACCCAGTACTTC. Amino acids: CASSPSGKRETQYF.

J is TRBJ2-5 and V is TRBV4-3, with TRBD2 identical over 14 bases. V gave up 0 bases and J gave up 4 bases; unmatched junction bases: 7. This CDR3 is built from 18 residues. The germline gives CDR1 LGHNA, CDR2 YSLEER. The CDR3 nucleotides read TGCGCCAGCAGCCAAGAGGGACTAGCGGGAGAATTGTCAGAGACCCAGTACTTC. It translates to CASSQEGLAGELSETQYF.